A selection of T cell receptor beta chains follows, all from one sample in a study of shared T cell receptors in the human thymus. TCRdb's copy holds only in-frame clones and misses some; the assay was immunoSEQ multiplex PCR. The sample consists of hundreds of thousands of clones, roughly 90% of them appearing once. These same records also appear under a second study, on human thymus T cells.

Material for sequencing was thymocytes. The receptors shown here come from a boy younger than two with a congenital heart defect. The CDR3 runs from the conserved cysteine through the conserved F or W. D genes are given only for firm matches. Size is stated for part of the rows, as once, few or many counts, or as a class when the clone is expanded.

TRBJ2-1 | TRBD2 | TRBV5-1 | - | CASSLAITSGRSPTPEQFF | TGCGCCAGCAGCTTGGCCATTACTAGCGGGAGGTCCCCAACCCCGGAGCAGTTCTTC
TRBJ1-1 | - | TRBV29-1 | - | CSVDGQGAFF | TGCAGCGTTGATGGGCAGGGAGCTTTCTTT
TRBJ2-5 | - | TRBV5-1 | - | CASSSPLQDKDPQETQYF | TGCGCCAGCAGCTCCCCTTTGCAGGACAAGGACCCACAAGAGACCCAGTACTTC
TRBJ1-3 | TRBD1 | TRBV27 | - | CASSTYRGDGNTIYF | TGTGCCAGCAGTACGTACAGGGGGGATGGAAACACCATATATTTT
TRBJ2-1 | - | TRBV5-1 | - | CASSLARRENEQFF | TGCGCCAGCAGCTTGGCTAGGAGGGAGAATGAGCAGTTCTTC
TRBJ2-1 | TRBD1 | TRBV28 | once | CASSYRQGDNEQFF | TGTGCCAGCAGTTATCGACAGGGAGACAATGAGCAGTTCTTC
TRBJ2-1 | TRBD2 | TRBV14 | - | CASSPYNRTSGRLNEQFF | TGTGCCAGCAGCCCTTACAACCGGACTAGCGGGAGGTTAAATGAGCAGTTCTTC
TRBJ2-5 | - | TRBV6-5 | - | CASSSSVSQETQYF | TGTGCCAGCAGCTCCTCCGTGAGCCAAGAGACCCAGTACTTC
TRBJ2-1 | TRBD2 | TRBV29-1 | - | CSVDGRALWMPLYNEQFF | TGCAGCGTTGACGGGAGGGCCCTTTGGATGCCTTTATACAATGAGCAGTTCTTC
TRBJ2-3 | - | TRBV9 | - | CASSVARGHTDTQYF | TGTGCCAGCAGCGTAGCGCGTGGGCACACAGATACGCAGTATTTT
TRBJ2-2 | - | TRBV2 | - | CASSEAIYSTGELFF | TGTGCCAGCAGTGAAGCGATCTATTCCACCGGGGAGCTGTTTTTT
TRBJ1-5 | TRBD1 | TRBV7-2 | - | CASSVTGGCDQPQHF | TGTGCCAGCAGCGTTACAGGGGGCTGCGATCAGCCCCAGCATTTT
TRBJ2-3 | TRBD2 | TRBV4-2 | - | CASSQVLAGGPSDTQYF | TGTGCCAGCAGCCAAGTGCTCGCGGGAGGGCCCTCAGATACGCAGTATTTT
TRBJ1-1 | - | TRBV4-3 | - | CASSPIRGGEAFF | TGCGCCAGCAGCCCTATACGAGGCGGTGAAGCTTTCTTT
TRBJ2-7 | - | TRBV7-2 | - | CASSLGAGDRYEQYF | TGTGCCAGCAGCTTAGGGGCAGGGGATCGCTACGAGCAGTACTTC
TRBJ1-1 | TRBD1 | TRBV27 | - | CASSLGQGGTEAFF | TGTGCCAGCAGTTTGGGACAGGGGGGCACTGAAGCTTTCTTT
TRBJ1-1 | - | TRBV6-1 | few | CASSEVRGSMNTEAFF | TGTGCCAGCAGTGAAGTCAGGGGAAGCATGAACACTGAAGCTTTCTTT
TRBJ2-3 | - | TRBV4-1 | - | CASSLHPPGWDTQYF | TGCGCCAGCAGCCTCCATCCTCCGGGGTGGGATACGCAGTATTTT
TRBJ2-7 | TRBD2 | TRBV10-3 | - | CAASGGTKLFWYF | TGTGCCGCCAGCGGGGGGACTAAGTTGTTCTGGTACTTC
TRBJ2-1 | - | TRBV19 | - | CASSITGMSSYNEQFF | TGTGCCAGTAGTATTACGGGGATGAGCTCCTACAATGAGCAGTTCTTC
TRBJ1-3 | - | TRBV9 | - | CASSDQTHSGNTIYF | TGTGCCAGCAGCGACCAGACTCACTCTGGAAACACCATATATTTT
TRBJ2-7 | TRBD2 | TRBV7-9 | - | CASSPGLESFHEQYF | TGTGCCAGCAGCCCCGGACTAGAAAGCTTCCACGAGCAGTACTTC
TRBJ1-2 | TRBD1 | TRBV27 | - | CASSPGQENYGYTF | TGTGCCAGCAGTCCAGGACAGGAGAACTATGGCTACACCTTC
TRBJ1-1 | TRBD1 | TRBV28 | - | CASSYFPFQGAPTEAFF | TGTGCCAGCAGTTACTTCCCATTCCAGGGGGCGCCCACTGAAGCTTTCTTT
TRBJ2-1 | TRBD2 | TRBV19 | once | CASSRERLAGASYNEQFF | TGTGCCAGTAGTAGGGAACGTCTAGCGGGAGCCTCCTACAATGAGCAGTTCTTC
TRBJ1-2 | TRBD1 | TRBV5-6 | few | CASKLRDSTNYGYTF | TGTGCCAGCAAACTCCGGGACAGTACTAACTATGGCTACACCTTC